One and the same sample provided the 4 T cell receptor beta chains below, sequenced in a study of T-cell reconstitution after alpha-beta-depleted transplantation in children. This sample's TCRbeta library carried unique molecular identifier barcodes. TCRdb ran MiXCR on the PCR reads and lists one entry per CDR3 protein. The sample has almost 250,000 distinct CDR3 sequences; roughly 26% are singletons. Specimen: PBMCs, collected before TCRalphabeta/CD19-depleted stem cell transplant. The receptors shown here come from a girl aged 2-10 years with Fanconi anemia, due to receive a stem cell transplant.

The rearrangement uses TRBV29-1 and TRBJ1-2; D possibly corresponds to TRBD1 (6 bases). The germline V gene encodes CDR1 SQVTM and CDR2 ANQGSEA. CDR3 length: 14 amino acids. Trimming left V 8 bases short and J 8 bases short, with 24 bases between. CDR3 sequence reads: CSLTGGGAKEGYTF. CDR3 nucleotides: TGCAGCCTCACAGGTGGGGGCGCGAAAGAAGGCTACACCTTC. Filled out from reference TRBV29-1 and TRBJ1-2, the complete variable domain reads SAVISQKPSRDICQRGTSLTIQCQVDSQVTMMFWYRQQPGQSLTLIATANQGSEATYESGFVIDKFPISRPNLTFSTLTVSNMSPEDSSIYLCSLTGGGAKEGYTFGSGTRLTVV.

This clonotype was observed at least ten times. This CDR3 is CASSEAPSGSVNTGELFF. In nucleotides, the CDR3 is TGTGCCAGCAGTGAAGCGCCTAGCGGGAGCGTTAACACCGGGGAGCTGTTTTTT. The chain joins TRBV6-1 to TRBJ2-2, with 10 positions matching TRBD2. V was pared by 0 bases and J by 2 bases, with 6 bases of the junction left unmatched. CDR1 is MNHNS, CDR2 SASEGT, per germline. This CDR3 contains 18 residues.

This clonotype was counted many times. The chain employs TRBV15 and TRBJ2-3; D may be TRBD1 (5 bases). CDR3 length equals 13 residues. Germline lookup yields CDR1 LNHNV and CDR2 YYDKDF (reference sequence). Deletions cut 0 bases from V and 14 bases from J, with 15 bases between. The CDR3 bases are TGTGCCACCAGCAGAGATCGACAGCCTGTCGTGTATTTT. This codes for CATSRDRQPVVYF. Filled out from reference TRBV15 and TRBJ2-3, the complete variable domain reads DAMVIQNPRYQVTQFGKPVTLSCSQTLNHNVMYWYQQKSSQAPKLLFHYYDKDFNNEADTPDNFQSRRPNTSFCFLDIRSPGLGDTAMYLCATSRDRQPVVYFGPGTRLTVL.

This clonotype has a handful of counts. The J gene is TRBJ2-3, the V gene TRBV25-1; 7 nucleotides match TRBD2. Unmatched junction bases numbered 2, after V lost 1 base and J lost 1 base. Germline V gene lookup returns CDR1 MGHDK and CDR2 SYGVNS. The CDR3 consists of 15 residues. CDR3 amino acids: CASSEFSGGTDTQYF. CDR3 in DNA: TGTGCCAGCAGTGAATTCAGCGGGGGCACAGATACGCAGTATTTT. Full variable domain (outside the CDR3, taken from reference TRBV25-1 and TRBJ2-3): EADIYQTPRYLVIGTGKKITLECSQTMGHDKMYWYQQDPGMELHLIHYSYGVNSTEKGDLSSESTVSRIRTEHFPLTLESARPSHTSQYLCASSEFSGGTDTQYFGPGTRLTVL.